Below, one TCR beta chain is given with its context. V was clipped by 0 bases and J by 2 bases, with 12 bases between them. The CDR3 is 16 residues long. Germline V lookup: CDR1 MGHRA, CDR2 YSYEKL. Then a second PCR, running roughly 7 to 11 cycles, was carried out with a sample-barcoded 5' primer and a J-beta primer mix. TCRdb processed the 5' RACE reads anew with MiXCR; each CDR3 protein has one entry. In the table there are over 1.5 million distinct CDR3 sequences, around half of which are singletons. These data originate in a study of blood T cells in healthy people across ages. This sequence originates from a woman aged 40 to 49 in good health. The chain links TRBV4-1 to TRBJ2-3, with TRBD1 as a possible D gene (5 bases). The sample comprised blood. As DNA, the CDR3 is TGCGCCAGCAGCCAAGATCAGGACACCCACACAGATACGCAGTATTTT. Amino acid sequence: CASSQDQDTHTDTQYF.